This TCR beta chain was recorded in a study of Ad26.COV2.S vaccination and SARS-CoV-2 variants (dated by TCRdb to the early 2020s). Turning to the overall study: Donors in the vaccine arm were drawn from COV1001, a multicentre, randomized, double-blind, placebo-controlled phase I-IIa trial testing Ad26.COV2.S in healthy adults. Ad26.COV2.S was administered intramuscularly at 5 x 10^10 or 1 x 10^11 viral particles, either as a single shot or as two shots given 56 days apart. Sequencing of the TCRbeta repertoire served to evaluate the specificity and breadth of SARS-CoV-2-reactive T cell receptors following Ad26.COV2.S vaccination. The TCR-sequenced set comprised around 30 samples: about 19 Ad26.COV2.S vaccine recipients, 5 placebo recipients and 8 SARS-CoV-2 convalescent individuals. Trial participants were randomized into five groups of five: low-dose or high-dose Ad26.COV2.S given once or twice, or placebo on both occasions. Throughout the experiments and outcome assessment, investigators stayed blinded to trial group allocation. Findings and caveats that apply to the study as a whole: Compared with placebo recipients, Ad26.COV2.S recipients showed higher spike-specific TCR breadth (P = 0.0014). The authors noted that the TCR breadth and depth analyses may have underestimated total T cell responses. Non-spike TCR breadth was comparable between vaccine and placebo recipients, consistent with the vaccine containing only spike. The study was not powered to compare responses between vaccine doses or regimens. After vaccination, substantial breadth of spike-specific CD8+ and CD4+ T cell responses was reported.

The immunoSEQ Assay was the method used to sequence TCRbeta CDR3 regions. After extraction, genomic DNA underwent amplification by bias-controlled multiplex PCR, followed by high-throughput sequencing. For the original study's pipeline: To quantify the absolute abundance of every unique TCRbeta CDR3 region, sequences were collapsed and filtered. Usable DNA was measured by amplifying reference genes present in all nucleated cells, and TCRbeta template counts were normalized to that usable DNA to estimate T cell fraction. Repertoire TCRs were annotated as SARS-CoV-2-specific by exact matching of V gene, CDR3 amino acid sequence and J gene to a known reactive TCR set. The reference SARS-CoV-2 TCR set came from MIRA and was filtered for enrichment in COVID-19-positive ImmuneCODE repertoires, removing public or cross-reactive TCRs. Using the MIRA antigens, annotated TCRs were further analysed by specific ORF or by position within an ORF. Breadth was defined as the number of annotated unique rearrangements divided by the total number of unique productive rearrangements, and depth was defined as the summed frequency of the annotated unique rearrangements. TCR breadth was compared between groups using two-sided Wilcoxon rank-sum tests. TCRdb stores this immuneACCESS table with in-frame sequences only. Part of the clones is absent; in the studies checked, under half of the shortfall reflects unresolved V genes, and no reason is known for the rest. V and J calls and clone size follow that table, whereas D and trimming were derived from the DNA. This sample is represented by about 680,000 clones; approximately 88% of them were singletons. Of the sample, about 1.5% falls within the top ten clones.

The CDR3 runs 11 amino acids, cysteine and phenylalanine included. Only the CDR3 region is kept as DNA, spanning 33 bases read in frame from base 1. V loses 6 bases, J loses 5 bases, and the germline ends lie 7 bases apart. The germline V gene provides CDR1 MNHEY and CDR2 SVGAGI. Sample treatment or condition, as interpreted from the label and publication: around 19 received Ad26.COV2.S at low or high dose, single or two shots; about 5 received placebo; per-sample allocation not given. For vaccine and placebo recipients, the sequenced repertoires came from samples collected on day 63 after the first injection. Cohort 1b enrolled about two dozen adults aged 18-55 years at a single site in Boston, USA, between 29 July and 7 August 2020. Ad26.COV2.S was a replication-incompetent adenovirus type 26 vector expressing a prefusion-stabilized SARS-CoV-2 spike protein from the original Wuhan strain. With regard to this clone: What this receptor recognizes is not known. Within one base of it there is no much larger clone, and no base qualities were kept.

Sequenced here: peripheral blood, sampled in a trial of Ad26.COV2.S vaccine versus placebo. The sequence was obtained from a person between 18 and 65 years old who received the Ad26.COV2.S COVID-19 vaccine or a placebo. The chain is assembled from TRBV6-5 and TRBJ1-1, with a tentative D gene TRBD1 over 6 matching bases. CDR3 reads: CASRQGTEAFF. The DNA sequence follows: TGTGCCAGCAGACAGGGAACTGAAGCTTTCTTT.